A single sample gave rise to the 5 T cell receptor beta chains below, sequenced in a study of T cells in Graves' hyperthyroidism and ophthalmopathy. Researchers took RNA transcripts and amplified the TCR beta CDR3 regions from them. An initial round of RT-PCR targeting the TCR CDR3 relied on the HTBI primer set. MiXCR, applied by TCRdb to the multiplex PCR reads, yields one record per CDR3 protein. The sample holds some 490,000 distinct CDR3 sequences; about 20% are singletons and the top ten take about 53%. Source material: blood. These receptors were taken from a woman aged 70 to 79 with Graves' ophthalmopathy.

This clonotype was found a few times. This rearrangement joins TRBV4-2 to TRBJ1-1; D ambiguous. This CDR3 comprises 14 residues. Germline CDR1 LGHNA, CDR2 YNFKEQ. The germline V and J ends were trimmed by 0 bases and 3 bases, with 8 bases remaining between them. CDR3 DNA: TGTGCCAGCAGCCAAGAAGTCCCGGACACTGAAGCTTTCTTT. Its protein is CASSQEVPDTEAFF.

This clonotype was counted a few times. V is TRBV5-4 and J is TRBJ2-7, with 10 bases that match TRBD2. CDR1 is SGHNT and CDR2 is YYREEE in the germline V gene (reference sequence). The CDR3 is made up of 14 amino acids. Trimming took 4 bases from V and 7 from J; bases not matched to a gene: 8. The chain's CDR3 is CASSQAGGPKEQYF. The DNA for the CDR3 is TGTGCCAGCAGCCAAGCGGGAGGGCCTAAGGAGCAGTACTTC.

Ten or more counts support this clonotype. This chain links TRBV24-1 with TRBJ1-1; 9 bases are a match to TRBD1. J gave up 4 bases and V 5 bases, and 13 bases lay outside the gene matches. Germline-derived CDR1 and CDR2 are KGHDR and SFDVKD. The CDR3 spans 17 residues. This CDR3 reads CATSGTGVGTRGTEAFF. CDR3 sequence (DNA): TGTGCCACCAGTGGGACAGGGGTTGGGACCCGGGGCACTGAAGCTTTCTTT.

This clonotype was detected a few times. The CDR3 DNA sequence: TGTGCCAGCAGTGAAAGGCCCCAAGGCACTGAAGCTTTCTTT. Protein: CASSERPQGTEAFF. The chain employs TRBV6-1 and TRBJ1-1; D not resolved. Germline values: CDR1 MNHNS, CDR2 SASEGT. V lost 2 bases to trimming and J lost 4 bases, with 11 bases between them. The CDR3 runs 14 residues.

The table lists this clonotype with a few counts. V usage is TRBV5-5 and J usage is TRBJ2-7, with 8 positions matching TRBD1. Germline trimming cut 0 bases from V and 2 bases from J; bases unmatched to any gene: 7. This CDR3 region has 16 residues. Looked up from germline, CDR1 is SGHKS and CDR2 is YYEKEE (reference sequence). The CDR3 nucleotides are TGTGCCAGCAGCTTGGCCGCACAGGGGGTGACCTACGAGCAGTACTTC. It specifies CASSLAAQGVTYEQYF.